The source of this T cell receptor (beta chain) is a study of CD8 T cells in Susac syndrome. TCR beta sequences were obtained from blood CD8+ and CD4+ T cells. TEMRA cells were FACS-enriched and CD8+ and CD4+ T cells negatively isolated. A quantity of about 0.45 to 1 ug RNA underwent reverse transcription using random hexamers. Multiplex PCR with immunoSEQ amplified the TCR beta CDR3 across 54 Vbeta and 13 Jbeta. Via MiXCR, TCRdb re-called the immunoSEQ multiplex PCR reads, giving one row per CDR3 protein. The profile shows roughly 150,000 distinct CDR3 sequences, around 95% of them singletons. Study conclusions and caveats: A relatively small number of individuals underwent TCR sequencing and HLA analysis.

Germline CDR1 LNHNV, CDR2 YYDKDF (reference sequence). With 0 bases removed from V and 3 bases from J, the gap between germline ends came to 9 bases. The CDR3 runs to 14 residues. On this clonotype: Its specificity is not known.

Sequencing was carried out using CD8+ T cells from PBMCs. The TCR comes from a human donor with multiple sclerosis. The gene calls are TRBV15 and TRBJ2-7, with a tentative D call TRBD1 (6 bases). CDR3 DNA: TGTGCCACCAGCAGAGATGGGACATTCTACGAGCAGTACTTC. Protein sequence: CATSRDGTFYEQYF. The full variable domain, with the rest looked up from reference TRBV15 and TRBJ2-7, is DAMVIQNPRYQVTQFGKPVTLSCSQTLNHNVMYWYQQKSSQAPKLLFHYYDKDFNNEADTPDNFQSRRPNTSFCFLDIRSPGLGDTAMYLCATSRDGTFYEQYFGPGTRLTVT.